This T cell receptor (beta chain) derives from a study of T cells expressing NK-cell markers. TCRdb reprocessed the 5' RACE reads and keeps a single row for each CDR3 protein, giving no DNA. The listing records some 450,000 distinct CDR3 sequences. This CDR3 spans 14 amino acids. Germline CDR1 and CDR2: ENHRY and SYGVKD. This TCR was sampled from a woman between 18 and 70 years old in good health. This chain uses TRBV10-3 with TRBJ2-3; TCRdb's D call, TRBD1, is unchecked because there is no DNA. Material for sequencing was blood T cells: a sorted CD56 or NKG2C T cell subset, CD4+ or CD8+ T cells, or bulk PBMC T cells (not recorded which). CDR3 sequence reads: CAISERGSTDTQYF.